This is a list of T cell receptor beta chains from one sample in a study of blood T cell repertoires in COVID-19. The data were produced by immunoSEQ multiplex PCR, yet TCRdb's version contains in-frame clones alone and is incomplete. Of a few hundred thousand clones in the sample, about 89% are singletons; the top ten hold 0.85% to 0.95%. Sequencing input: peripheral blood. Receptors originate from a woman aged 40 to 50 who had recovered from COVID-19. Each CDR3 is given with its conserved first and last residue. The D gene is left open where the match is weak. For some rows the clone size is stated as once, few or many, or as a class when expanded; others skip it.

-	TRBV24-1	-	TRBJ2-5	CATSDTPGTLYQETQYF	TGTGCCACCAGTGACACCCCTGGGACTTTGTACCAAGAGACCCAGTACTTC
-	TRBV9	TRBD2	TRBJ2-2	CASSVEQAGVTGELFF	TGTGCCAGCAGCGTAGAGCAAGCGGGAGTCACCGGGGAGCTGTTTTTT
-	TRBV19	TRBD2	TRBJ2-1	CASSTSVYNEQFF	TGTGCCAGCTCGACTAGCGTCTACAATGAGCAGTTCTTC
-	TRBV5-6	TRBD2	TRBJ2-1	CASSSVAGAASYNEQFF	TGTGCCAGCAGCTCGGTAGCGGGAGCTGCGTCCTACAATGAGCAGTTCTTC
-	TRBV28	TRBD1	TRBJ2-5	CASRTGARQETQYF	TGTGCCAGCAGGACAGGGGCGAGGCAAGAGACCCAGTACTTC
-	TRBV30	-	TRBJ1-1	CAWVQGNTEAFF	TGTGCCTGGGTTCAGGGCAACACTGAAGCTTTCTTT
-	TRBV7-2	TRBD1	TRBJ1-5	CASSLGSGGQGMNQPQHF	TGTGCCAGCAGCTTAGGGTCCGGTGGACAGGGGATGAATCAGCCCCAGCATTTT
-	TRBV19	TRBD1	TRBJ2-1	CASSIGTGVYNEQFF	TGTGCCAGTAGTATTGGGACAGGGGTGTACAATGAGCAGTTCTTC
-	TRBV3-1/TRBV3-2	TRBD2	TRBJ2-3	CASRPSGRALNTQYF	TGTGCCAGCAGGCCTAGCGGGAGGGCCTTAAATACGCAGTATTTT
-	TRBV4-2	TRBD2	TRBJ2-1	CASSQETSGSSYNEQFF	TGTGCCAGCAGCCAGGAGACCAGCGGGAGTTCCTACAATGAGCAGTTCTTC
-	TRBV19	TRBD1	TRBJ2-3	CASRPRQGAGSTDTQYF	TGTGCCAGCCGCCCCCGGCAGGGGGCGGGAAGCACAGATACGCAGTATTTT
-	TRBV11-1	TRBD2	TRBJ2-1	CASSFASGYNEQFF	TGTGCCAGCAGCTTCGCTAGCGGGTACAATGAGCAGTTCTTC
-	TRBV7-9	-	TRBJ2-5	CASSLVGLTAQETQYF	TGTGCCAGCAGCTTGGTCGGCCTGACAGCGCAGGAGACCCAGTACTTC
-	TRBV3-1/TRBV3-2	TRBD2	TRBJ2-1	CASSHISGRQYNEQFF	TGTGCCAGCAGCCATATTAGCGGGAGGCAATACAATGAGCAGTTCTTC
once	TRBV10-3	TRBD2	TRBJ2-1	CAITASGGNEQFF	TGTGCCATCACGGCTAGCGGGGGTAATGAGCAGTTCTTC
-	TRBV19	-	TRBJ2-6	CASRAAAGANVLTF	TGTGCCAGTAGGGCCGCCGCTGGGGCCAACGTCCTGACTTTC
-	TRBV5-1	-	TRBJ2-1	CASSLDSGHNEQFF	TGCGCCAGCAGCTTGGACAGCGGTCACAATGAGCAGTTCTTC
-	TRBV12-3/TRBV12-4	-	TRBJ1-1	CASRAVATEAFF	TGTGCCAGCAGGGCAGTGGCCACTGAAGCTTTCTTT